The 7 T cell receptor beta chains in this list originate from one sample, sequenced in a study of T-cell reconstitution after alpha-beta-depleted transplantation in children. Unique molecular identifiers tagged the TCRbeta library. MiXCR was run by TCRdb on the PCR reads, yielding one entry per CDR3 protein. The data hold about 500,000 distinct CDR3 sequences, with approximately 29% observed a single time. The sequencing here drew on PBMCs from the stem cell graft donor, taken from the stem cell graft. Every receptor here comes from a human donor who donated a stem cell graft to a child with aplastic anemia.

This chain's CDR3 is CATSGRDTLRNTEAFF. In DNA, the CDR3 is TGTGCCACCAGCGGCCGGGACACCTTACGAAACACTGAAGCTTTCTTT. This sequence joins TRBV15 and TRBJ1-1; a possible D gene is TRBD1 (6 bases). V lost 5 bases to trimming and J lost 2 bases, with 18 bases between them. Germline loops: CDR1 LNHNV, CDR2 YYDKDF (reference sequence). The CDR3 contains 16 residues.

This clonotype was detected only a few times. Sequence at one end of the junction differs from germline and may be a read error. The rearrangement links TRBV6-1 to TRBJ1-2; D may be TRBD1 (6 bases). Germline V gene lookup returns CDR1 MNHNS and CDR2 SASEGT. CDR3 length: 13 amino acids. CDR3 in DNA: TGTGCCAGCAGTGAAGTAAGGGGGGCCAGCAGCGCCTTC. Amino acid sequence: CASSEVRGASSAF.

The CDR3 bases are TGTGCCAGCAGCTTACTACAGGGAGGTAGGCAGCCCCAGCATTTT. Its protein product is CASSLLQGGRQPQHF. The gene calls are TRBV7-8 and TRBJ1-5, with D perhaps TRBD1 (6 bases). This CDR3 has 15 residues. CDR1 and CDR2 (germline): SGHVS, FQNEAQ. V was clipped by 2 bases and J by 7 bases, with 15 bases between them.

The chain uses TRBV27 and TRBJ2-1; D gene uncertain. CDR1 is MNHEY, CDR2 SMNVEV, per germline (reference sequence). The CDR3 is 15 amino acids. The V gene lost 3 bases and the J gene lost 5 bases, with 14 bases spanning the gap. CDR3 sequence: CASSFSVSLNNEQFF. CDR3 nucleotides: TGTGCCAGCAGTTTCTCAGTATCCCTCAACAATGAGCAGTTCTTC.

The V and J genes are TRBV7-2 and TRBJ1-1; D not certain. V was clipped by 3 bases and J by 5 bases, with 13 bases between them. The CDR3 totals 14 residues. The germline CDR1 and CDR2 sequences are SGHTA and FQGNSA. The CDR3 sequence: CASSLRVLGTEAFF. The CDR3 DNA reads as TGTGCCAGCAGCTTGAGGGTATTAGGAACTGAAGCTTTCTTT.

This clonotype showed up many times. The chain is built from TRBV7-2 and TRBJ2-3, with a weak D call TRBD1 (5 bases). CDR3 size: 14 residues. With 3 bases removed from V and 4 bases from J, the gap between germline ends came to 11 bases. Looked up from germline, CDR1 is SGHTA and CDR2 is FQGNSA. The CDR3: CASSLAGKADTQYF. The DNA for the CDR3 is TGTGCCAGCAGCTTGGCAGGGAAGGCAGATACGCAGTATTTT.

V is TRBV29-1 and J is TRBJ1-4; weak D call: TRBD1 (5 bases). This CDR3 region has 12 residues. The germline V gene has CDR1 SQVTM and CDR2 ANQGSEA. V was shortened by 5 bases and J by 8 bases, with 12 bases between the two germline ends. The CDR3 loop reads CSVFGADEKLFF. In DNA, the CDR3 is TGCAGCGTTTTTGGGGCAGACGAAAAACTGTTTTTT.